Listed here are 27 T cell receptor beta chains from one sample, sequenced in a study of blood T cell repertoires in COVID-19. Profiling relied on immunoSEQ multiplex PCR, and the TCRdb table lists in-frame clones only, not all of them. The table lists hundreds of thousands of clones, 88% of them singletons, with under 3.5% in the top ten. The sample comprised PBMCs or T cells enriched from blood (not recorded which). These receptors were obtained from a woman in her fifties or sixties who had recovered from COVID-19.

The genes are TRBV3-1 (or the pseudogene TRBV3-2) and TRBJ2-4; 10 bases are shared with TRBD2. The CDR3 consists of 17 residues. Looked up from germline, CDR1 is LGHDT and CDR2 is YNNKEL (reference sequence). Germline trimming cut 1 base from V and 1 base from J; bases unmatched to any gene: 4. CDR3 sequence (DNA): TGTGCCAGCAGCCAAGGCCTAGCGGGAGAGGCCAAAAACATTCAGTACTTC. Protein: CASSQGLAGEAKNIQYF.

This sequence joins TRBV6-4 and TRBJ2-6; D ambiguous. The CDR3 has 15 residues. From germline, CDR1 is MRHNA and CDR2 SNTAGT. The V and J ends lost 3 bases and 0 bases respectively, with 6 bases between them. CDR3 sequence: CASSEAGSGANVLTF. The CDR3 DNA reads TGTGCCAGCAGTGAAGCCGGCTCTGGGGCCAACGTCCTGACTTTC.

This clone was recorded once. The chain joins TRBV6-5 to TRBJ2-7; tentative D call: TRBD1 (5 bases). Germline CDR1 is MNHEY and CDR2 is SVGAGI. This CDR3 has 14 amino acids. Trimming removed 6 bases from V and 5 bases from J, with 17 bases in between. The CDR3 sequence: CASSKRTKPHEQYF. CDR3 in DNA: TGTGCCAGCAGCAAAAGGACAAAACCACACGAGCAGTACTTC.

The V and J genes are TRBV10-1 and TRBJ2-5; the D is unclear. CDR1 and CDR2 (germline): WNHNN, SYGVQD (reference sequence). Trimming pared 4 bases from V and 1 base from J, leaving 10 bases between. The CDR3 covers 14 residues. The CDR3 is CASSVATGQETQYF. The CDR3 region has the DNA TGCGCCAGCAGTGTAGCAACCGGCCAAGAGACCCAGTACTTC.

The V gene is TRBV5-6, the J gene TRBJ2-7; TRBD2 matches at 8 bases. The CDR3 totals 15 residues. Trimming removed 1 base from V and 4 bases from J; junction bases left unmatched: 7. Germline assignment: CDR1 SGHDT and CDR2 YYEEEE. CDR3 loop: CASSLLAGEPYEQYF. The CDR3 DNA sequence: TGTGCCAGCAGCTTGCTAGCGGGCGAGCCTTACGAGCAGTACTTC. The full variable domain, its missing parts supplied by reference TRBV5-6 and TRBJ2-7, is DAGVTQSPTHLIKTRGQQVTLRCSPKSGHDTVSWYQQALGQGPQFIFQYYEEEERQRGNFPDRFSGHQFPNYSSELNVNALLLGDSALYLCASSLLAGEPYEQYFGPGTRLTVT.

The chain couples TRBV28 to TRBJ1-4, with TRBD1 as a possible D gene (6 bases). Trimming stripped 5 bases from V and 4 bases from J, with 17 bases between. Germline V gene data show CDR1 as MDHEN and CDR2 as SYDVKM. The CDR3 consists of 16 residues. CDR3 DNA sequence: TGTGCCAGCAGTCCCTATCTTACAGGGATTAATGAAAAACTGTTTTTT. This translates into CASSPYLTGINEKLFF.

This chain connects TRBV12-2 to TRBJ1-4. TRBV12-2 is noted as a pseudogene. The CDR3 is 15 residues long. The CDR3 is CASRLARGKNEKLFF. For the CDR3, the DNA is TGTGCAAGTCGCTTAGCCCGGGGGAAGAATGAAAAACTGTTTTTT.

The chain couples TRBV11-2 to TRBJ1-2; D gene uncertain. Germline assignment: CDR1 SGHAT and CDR2 FQNNGV. The CDR3 is made up of 13 amino acids. With 1 base removed from V and 6 bases from J, the gap between germline ends came to 9 bases. CDR3 region: CASSLGGGNGYTF. CDR3 DNA sequence: TGTGCCAGCAGCTTAGGAGGCGGGAATGGCTACACCTTC.

This chain joins TRBV27 and TRBJ2-3, with TRBD2 matching 8 bases. This CDR3 contains 16 residues. The J segment lost 4 bases and the V segment lost 3 bases, leaving 9 bases of the junction unmatched. CDR1 is MNHEY and CDR2 is SMNVEV in the germline V gene (reference sequence). In DNA form, the CDR3 reads TGTGCCAGCAGTTTCCCCGGGGGGGACCCGGCAGATACGCAGTATTTT. Amino acid sequence: CASSFPGGDPADTQYF.

The chain is built from TRBV28 and TRBJ1-3; D call uncertain. The germline gives CDR1 MDHEN, CDR2 SYDVKM. This CDR3 region has 12 residues. The V gene lost 8 bases and the J gene lost 0 bases, with 5 bases spanning the gap. The CDR3 DNA reads TGTGCCAGCCGGGACTCTGGAAACACCATATATTTT. It yields the protein CASRDSGNTIYF.

J is TRBJ1-2 and V is TRBV7-2; 8 bases align to TRBD1. The germline CDR1 and CDR2 sequences are SGHTA and FQGNSA. The CDR3 sequence is 14 residues long. V trimming: 3 bases; J trimming: 4 bases; junction bases outside the gene matches: 4. CDR3: CASSLQTGAYGYTF. The DNA for the CDR3 is TGTGCCAGCAGCTTGCAGACAGGGGCCTATGGCTACACCTTC.

The chain joins TRBV5-4 to TRBJ1-3, with TRBD1 as a possible D gene (5 bases). The length of the CDR3 is 15 residues. From germline, CDR1 is SGHNT and CDR2 YYREEE (reference sequence). V shed 4 bases and J shed 0 bases, with 11 bases lying between them. CDR3 residues: CASSRNRPSGNTIYF. For the CDR3, the DNA is TGTGCCAGCAGCAGAAACAGGCCCTCTGGAAACACCATATATTTT. Filled out from reference TRBV5-4 and TRBJ1-3, the complete variable domain reads ETGVTQSPTHLIKTRGQQVTLRCSSQSGHNTVSWYQQALGQGPQFIFQYYREEENGRGNFPPRFSGLQFPNYSSELNVNALELDDSALYLCASSRNRPSGNTIYFGEGSWLTVV.

The V gene is TRBV20-1, the J gene TRBJ2-5; perhaps TRBD1 as D (7 bases). Germline CDR1 reads DFQATT; CDR2 reads SNEGSKA (reference sequence). V shed 3 bases and J shed 5 bases, with 13 bases lying between them. The CDR3 contains 13 residues. The CDR3 DNA is TGCAGTGCTAGTGGGCAGGGGGGCGAGACCCAGTACTTC. This encodes CSASGQGGETQYF.

This clone has just one count. The chain carries TRBV29-1 and TRBJ2-7; 10 bases align to TRBD1. V shed 4 bases, J shed 5 bases, and the junction held 8 bases outside the gene matches. Looked up from germline, CDR1 is SQVTM and CDR2 is ANQGSEA. This CDR3 spans 14 amino acids. CDR3 sequence reads: CSVGLGQGSHEQYF. In DNA form, the CDR3 reads TGCAGCGTTGGGTTGGGACAGGGGTCCCACGAGCAGTACTTC.

This chain connects TRBV11-3 to TRBJ2-5, with 9 bases fitting TRBD1. The CDR3 loop spans 15 amino acids. The germline gives CDR1 SGHNT, CDR2 YENEEA. V was pared by 4 bases and J by 5 bases, with 8 bases of the junction left unmatched. For the CDR3, the DNA is TGTGCCAGCAGCTACGGGACAGGGAATGTGGAGACCCAGTACTTC. It specifies CASSYGTGNVETQYF. The entire variable domain, with the rest obtained from reference TRBV11-3 and TRBJ2-5, is as follows: EAGVVQSPRYKIIEKKQPVAFWCNPISGHNTLYWYLQNLGQGPELLIRYENEEAVDDSQLPKDRFSAERLKGVDSTLKIQPAELGDSAVYLCASSYGTGNVETQYFGPGTRLLVL.

The chain links TRBV28 to TRBJ2-1, with 10 bases that match TRBD2. V was clipped by 4 bases and J by 6 bases; unmatched bases: 6. The CDR3 is made up of 15 amino acids. Germline V gene data show CDR1 as MDHEN and CDR2 as SYDVKM. The CDR3 here is CASSSLAGNPNEQFF. Written as DNA, the CDR3 is TGTGCCAGCAGTTCACTAGCGGGAAACCCCAATGAGCAGTTCTTC.

The chain joins TRBV28 to TRBJ2-7; 10 bases line up with TRBD2. This CDR3 region has 15 residues. Trimming took 5 bases from V and 0 from J; bases not matched to a gene: 4. CDR1 is MDHEN, CDR2 SYDVKM, per germline. CDR3 sequence reads: CASSLSGRDSYEQYF. CDR3 bases: TGTGCCAGCAGTCTAAGCGGGAGGGACTCCTACGAGCAGTACTTC. Full variable domain (rest looked up from reference TRBV28 and TRBJ2-7): DVKVTQSSRYLVKRTGEKVFLECVQDMDHENMFWYRQDPGLGLRLIYFSYDVKMKEKGDIPEGYSVSREKKERFSLILESASTNQTSMYLCASSLSGRDSYEQYFGPGTRLTVT.

The V and J genes are TRBV4-2 and TRBJ1-5; no definite D call. The V end lost 4 bases, the J end lost 4 bases, and 11 bases lay between the germline ends. CDR3 length equals 14 residues. Per the germline V gene, CDR1 is LGHNA and CDR2 is YNFKEQ. The CDR3 DNA reads as TGTGCCAGCAGCCCCTCTACCGCAAATCAGCCCCAGCATTTT. Residues: CASSPSTANQPQHF.

The chain uses TRBV27 and TRBJ1-2, with TRBD1 matching 7 bases. This CDR3 spans 14 amino acids. V was pared by 5 bases and J by 2 bases, with 5 bases of the junction left unmatched. The germline CDR1 and CDR2 sequences are MNHEY and SMNVEV (reference sequence). The CDR3 DNA reads TGTGCCAGCAGTATACAACAGGGGAACTATGGCTACACCTTC. As protein: CASSIQQGNYGYTF.

V usage is TRBV5-1 and J usage is TRBJ1-6; 7 bases fit TRBD1. This CDR3 spans 16 amino acids. Germline CDR1 SGHRS, CDR2 YFSETQ. V gave up 2 bases and J gave up 6 bases; unmatched junction bases: 8. CDR3 DNA sequence: TGCGCCAGCAGCTTACAGGGGAACGTGGGTAATTCACCCCTCCACTTT. Encoded protein: CASSLQGNVGNSPLHF.

The chain carries TRBV6-6 and TRBJ2-3; D not certain. The V end lost 0 bases, the J end lost 2 bases, and 9 bases lay between the germline ends. CDR1 and CDR2 (germline): MNHNY, SVGAGI (reference sequence). This CDR3 is built from 15 residues. The chain's CDR3 is CASSYSGRYTDTQYF. The CDR3 DNA follows: TGTGCCAGCAGTTACTCCGGCAGGTACACAGATACGCAGTATTTT.

This clone was seen a handful of times. The rearrangement uses TRBV7-2 and TRBJ1-2, with 7 bases identical to TRBD1. This CDR3 region has 14 residues. J lost 1 base, V lost 5 bases, and 4 bases had no gene match. Per the germline V gene, CDR1 is SGHTA and CDR2 is FQGNSA. CDR3 in DNA: TGTGCCAGCAGCCTCCGGGACAGTAACTATGGCTACACCTTC. Protein: CASSLRDSNYGYTF.

The J gene is TRBJ1-4, the V gene TRBV15; D not resolved. Trimming shortened V by 0 bases and J by 0 bases, and 5 bases separated the two germline ends. This CDR3 has 15 residues. CDR1 and CDR2 from the germline V gene are LNHNV and YYDKDF (reference sequence). The CDR3 region is CATSRDRATNEKLFF. In nucleotides, the CDR3 is TGTGCCACCAGCAGAGATCGTGCAACTAATGAAAAACTGTTTTTT. The full variable domain, with the rest looked up from reference TRBV15 and TRBJ1-4, is DAMVIQNPRYQVTQFGKPVTLSCSQTLNHNVMYWYQQKSSQAPKLLFHYYDKDFNNEADTPDNFQSRRPNTSFCFLDIRSPGLGDTAMYLCATSRDRATNEKLFFGSGTQLSVL.

J is TRBJ1-5 and V is TRBV5-1; no reliable D call. V was pared by 7 bases and J by 2 bases, with 13 bases between. This CDR3 comprises 14 residues. CDR1 and CDR2 from the germline V gene are SGHRS and YFSETQ. DNA of the CDR3: TGCGCCAGCTCTACGGGAGAGGGCAATCAGCCCCAGCATTTT. It codes for CASSTGEGNQPQHF.

The V gene is TRBV30, the J gene TRBJ2-1, with TRBD2 identical over 16 bases. Germline V lookup: CDR1 GTSNPN, CDR2 SVGIG (reference sequence). This CDR3 is 16 amino acids long. V lost 3 bases to trimming and J lost 2 bases; unmatched junction nucleotides: 1. The CDR3 loop is CAWRGTSGRAYNEQFF. The CDR3 DNA follows: TGTGCCTGGAGGGGGACTAGCGGGAGGGCCTACAATGAGCAGTTCTTC.

The chain has TRBV28 and TRBJ1-5; 9 bases fit TRBD1. V shed 2 bases and J 0 bases; nucleotides not matched to a gene: 8. CDR1 is MDHEN, CDR2 SYDVKM, per germline. The CDR3 runs 18 residues. DNA of the CDR3: TGTGCCAGCAGTTTACCCGACAGGGGGGATTATAGCAATCAGCCCCAGCATTTT. Protein sequence: CASSLPDRGDYSNQPQHF.

In regard to this clone: The identical CDR3 is also encoded by other nucleotide sequences in the sample. The chain employs TRBV7-3 and TRBJ2-2; D call uncertain. The CDR3 extends over 14 amino acids. V lost 0 bases and J lost 4, with 6 bases in between. The germline gives CDR1 SGHTA, CDR2 FQGTGA. CDR3 coding DNA: TGTGCCAGCAGCTTAACATTCCGCACCGGGGAGCTGTTTTTT. Encoded protein: CASSLTFRTGELFF.